This T cell receptor (beta chain) was identified during a study of blood T cell repertoires in COVID-19. Study as a whole: Whether acute or convalescent, the COVID-19 samples came from the United States, Italy and Spain. PBMCs, B-cell-depleted T cells, or T cells provided the cDNA or gDNA that made up the material.

Authors' analysis steps: Reference gene primers were amplified, and this amplification served to estimate nucleated cell counts. TCRdb's table, derived via immunoSEQ multiplex PCR, lists solely in-frame clones and lacks some. The V and J calls and clone size are taken from that table; D and trimming were inferred from the DNA. The table shows 250,000 or so clones, with roughly nine tenths occurring only once. The V and J ends lost 1 base and 7 bases, in that order; junction bases with no gene match: 9. Germline V gene data show CDR1 as SEHNR and CDR2 as FQNEAQ (reference sequence). This CDR3 region has 16 residues. Membership in each cohort depended on participant-reported clinical history.

Sequenced sample: PBMCs or T cells enriched from blood (not recorded which). The chain joins TRBV7-9 to TRBJ1-4; 7 bases agree with TRBD1. This clonotype was obtained from a woman aged 18-29 years who had recovered from COVID-19. This chain's CDR3 is CASSLDLQGGGEKLFF. The CDR3 DNA sequence: TGTGCCAGCAGCTTAGATCTCCAGGGGGGTGGTGAAAAACTGTTTTTT.